The clone carrying this T cell receptor beta chain was detected a few times. In the study's own analysis: Nucleated cell number was recorded as an estimate derived from reference gene primer amplification. This table comes from immunoSEQ multiplex PCR, and its TCRdb copy is limited to in-frame clones, with some not included. From that table come the V and J calls and clone size; the DNA was used to work out D and trimming. The data show 120,000 or so clones, about 80% seen once. This sample is drawn from a study of blood T cell repertoires in COVID-19. This CDR3 is built from 14 residues. Per the germline V gene, CDR1 is SGHAT and CDR2 is FQNNGV. The J segment lost 4 bases and the V segment lost 4 bases, leaving 7 bases of the junction unmatched.

The chain carries TRBV11-2 and TRBJ2-7; 7 bases map to TRBD1. The material sequenced was peripheral blood. This TCR came from a man aged 55 to 69 with acute or convalescent COVID-19. The DNA for the CDR3 is TGTGCCAGCAGCTCGACAGGGTGGGCTTACGAGCAGTACTTC. Its translation is CASSSTGWAYEQYF.